This is a list of T cell receptor beta chains from one sample in a study of blood T cell repertoires in COVID-19. Repertoires were generated with immunoSEQ multiplex PCR, while TCRdb's copy carries only in-frame clones and drops some. Of tens of thousands of clones in the sample, 91% are singletons; the top ten hold about 2.2%. The sample consisted of peripheral blood. The receptors shown here come from a man in his sixties with acute or convalescent COVID-19. The CDR3 runs from the conserved cysteine through the conserved F or W. Each record gives: CDR3 length, J gene, V gene, clone size, D gene, CDR3 DNA, CDR3 protein. The D gene is left open where the match is weak. Size is omitted from some rows. Given values are once, few, many or a class for expanded clones.

CDR3 length: 15
J gene: TRBJ2-2
V gene: TRBV5-1
clone size: NA
D gene: TRBD1
CDR3 DNA: TGCGCCAGCAGCTTGGACCAGGGGGCGAACGGGGAGCTGTTTTTT
CDR3 protein: CASSLDQGANGELFF

CDR3 length: 15
J gene: TRBJ2-7
V gene: TRBV4-2
clone size: few
D gene: TRBD1
CDR3 DNA: TGTGCCAGCAGCCAAGGAGGGACAGGGGGCTACGAGCAGTACTTC
CDR3 protein: CASSQGGTGGYEQYF

CDR3 length: 14
J gene: TRBJ1-4
V gene: TRBV25-1
clone size: NA
D gene: TRBD1
CDR3 DNA: TGTGCCAGCAGTAGACAGGGGGTTAATGAAAAACTGTTTTTT
CDR3 protein: CASSRQGVNEKLFF

CDR3 length: 14
J gene: TRBJ2-1
V gene: TRBV15
clone size: NA
D gene: NA
CDR3 DNA: TGTGCCACCAGCCGGGGGGCGGTGCGGGATGAGCAGTTCTTC
CDR3 protein: CATSRGAVRDEQFF

CDR3 length: 13
J gene: TRBJ2-7
V gene: TRBV6-1
clone size: NA
D gene: NA
CDR3 DNA: TGTGCCAGCAGTGACAGGGCCCGCCACGAGCAGTACTTC
CDR3 protein: CASSDRARHEQYF

CDR3 length: 16
J gene: TRBJ1-5
V gene: TRBV5-5
clone size: once
D gene: TRBD1
CDR3 DNA: TGTGCCAGCAGCTTGGTTACAGGGGGGATTGGACAGCCCCAGCATTTT
CDR3 protein: CASSLVTGGIGQPQHF

CDR3 length: 17
J gene: TRBJ2-2
V gene: TRBV30
clone size: NA
D gene: NA
CDR3 DNA: TGTGCCTGGAGTTTTGTAGTGGGTCAGCGAAACACCGGGGAGCTGTTTTTT
CDR3 protein: CAWSFVVGQRNTGELFF

CDR3 length: 13
J gene: TRBJ1-2
V gene: TRBV7-8
clone size: once
D gene: NA
CDR3 DNA: TGTGCCAGCAGCAATACAGGGAACTATGGCTACACCTTC
CDR3 protein: CASSNTGNYGYTF

CDR3 length: 14
J gene: TRBJ2-2
V gene: TRBV19
clone size: few
D gene: NA
CDR3 DNA: TGTGCCAGTAGTACTCCTTCTATCACCGGGGAGCTGTTTTTT
CDR3 protein: CASSTPSITGELFF

CDR3 length: 16
J gene: TRBJ1-3
V gene: TRBV5-8
clone size: NA
D gene: NA
CDR3 DNA: TGTGCCAGCAGCTTGGATAAGGGGCCGTTTGGAAACACCATATATTTT
CDR3 protein: CASSLDKGPFGNTIYF

CDR3 length: 12
J gene: TRBJ2-1
V gene: TRBV9
clone size: NA
D gene: NA
CDR3 DNA: TGTGCCAGCAGCTCCCGAGCGGTTGAGCAGTTCTTC
CDR3 protein: CASSSRAVEQFF

CDR3 length: 13
J gene: TRBJ1-2
V gene: TRBV9
clone size: NA
D gene: NA
CDR3 DNA: TGTGCCAGCAGCGTGGACTCTAACTATGGCTACACCTTC
CDR3 protein: CASSVDSNYGYTF

CDR3 length: 14
J gene: TRBJ1-5
V gene: TRBV2
clone size: NA
D gene: NA
CDR3 DNA: TGTGCCAGCAGCGACAAAATAGGCAATCAGCCCCAGCATTTT
CDR3 protein: CASSDKIGNQPQHF

CDR3 length: 12
J gene: TRBJ2-1
V gene: TRBV29-1
clone size: NA
D gene: NA
CDR3 DNA: TGCAGCGTTGAAGAGCCGGGACTCCCGCAGTTCTTC
CDR3 protein: CSVEEPGLPQFF

CDR3 length: 13
J gene: TRBJ2-7
V gene: TRBV12-3/TRBV12-4
clone size: NA
D gene: NA
CDR3 DNA: TGTGCCAGCGGAGGGGACAGACTACGGGAGCAGTACTTC
CDR3 protein: CASGGDRLREQYF

CDR3 length: 14
J gene: TRBJ1-2
V gene: TRBV7-6
clone size: NA
D gene: TRBD1
CDR3 DNA: TGTGCCAGCAGCGGTCGACAGGGTCAAGGCGGCTACACCTTC
CDR3 protein: CASSGRQGQGGYTF

CDR3 length: 12
J gene: TRBJ2-7
V gene: TRBV12-3/TRBV12-4
clone size: NA
D gene: NA
CDR3 DNA: TGTGCCAGCAGCCCGGAGTTCCACGAGCAGTACTTC
CDR3 protein: CASSPEFHEQYF

CDR3 length: 15
J gene: TRBJ1-6
V gene: TRBV20-1
clone size: NA
D gene: TRBD1
CDR3 DNA: TGCAGTGCTAGTTTAGACAGGGGGATGAGTTCACCCCTCCACTTT
CDR3 protein: CSASLDRGMSSPLHF

CDR3 length: 16
J gene: TRBJ2-5
V gene: TRBV10-3
clone size: NA
D gene: TRBD2
CDR3 DNA: TGTGCCATCAGCCTATCAGCGGCGGGAGGGCAAGAGACCCAGTACTTC
CDR3 protein: CAISLSAAGGQETQYF

CDR3 length: 15
J gene: TRBJ2-1
V gene: TRBV6-2/TRBV6-3
clone size: NA
D gene: TRBD2
CDR3 DNA: TGTGCCAGCAGTTACACTAGCGGGAGCGGTTATGAGCAGTTCTTC
CDR3 protein: CASSYTSGSGYEQFF

CDR3 length: 16
J gene: TRBJ2-1
V gene: TRBV3-1/TRBV3-2
clone size: NA
D gene: TRBD2
CDR3 DNA: TGTGCCAGCAGCCAAGGGGGACTAGCAGTGGGTAATGAGCAGTTCTTC
CDR3 protein: CASSQGGLAVGNEQFF

CDR3 length: 13
J gene: TRBJ1-1
V gene: TRBV24-1
clone size: NA
D gene: TRBD1
CDR3 DNA: TGTGCCACCAGTGTTGACAGGGATTCTGAAGCTTTCTTT
CDR3 protein: CATSVDRDSEAFF

CDR3 length: 14
J gene: TRBJ1-5
V gene: TRBV25-1
clone size: NA
D gene: NA
CDR3 DNA: TGTGCCAGCACTCCCTCGGGGGGGAACCAGCCCCAGCATTTT
CDR3 protein: CASTPSGGNQPQHF

CDR3 length: 15
J gene: TRBJ2-5
V gene: TRBV24-1
clone size: NA
D gene: TRBD1
CDR3 DNA: TGTGCCACCAGTGATTTGCAAGGGGGCAGGGAGACCCAGTACTTC
CDR3 protein: CATSDLQGGRETQYF

CDR3 length: 14
J gene: TRBJ1-5
V gene: TRBV7-2
clone size: once
D gene: NA
CDR3 DNA: TGTGCCAGCAGCCCCGACCGGGGGTGGGAGCCCCAGCATTTT
CDR3 protein: CASSPDRGWEPQHF

CDR3 length: 16
J gene: TRBJ2-2
V gene: TRBV4-1
clone size: NA
D gene: NA
CDR3 DNA: TGCGCCAGCAGCCAGGGAGTATTAGCAGACACCGGGGAGCTGTTTTTT
CDR3 protein: CASSQGVLADTGELFF

CDR3 length: 15
J gene: TRBJ2-2
V gene: TRBV25-1
clone size: once
D gene: TRBD2
CDR3 DNA: TGTGCCAGCGGACCTAGCGGAGTTTACACCGGGGAGCTGTTTTTT
CDR3 protein: CASGPSGVYTGELFF

CDR3 length: 15
J gene: TRBJ1-1
V gene: TRBV5-5
clone size: NA
D gene: TRBD1
CDR3 DNA: TGTGCCAGCAGCTCAAGGACAGGTGGGAACACTGAAGCTTTCTTT
CDR3 protein: CASSSRTGGNTEAFF

CDR3 length: 14
J gene: TRBJ1-1
V gene: TRBV7-2
clone size: NA
D gene: TRBD1
CDR3 DNA: TGTGCCAGCAGGTCAAGGGGGCGCAGATCTGAAGCTTTCTTT
CDR3 protein: CASRSRGRRSEAFF

CDR3 length: 16
J gene: TRBJ2-1
V gene: TRBV4-2
clone size: NA
D gene: NA
CDR3 DNA: TGTGCCAGCAGCCAAGGGTTCGCGGGGTCCTACAATGAGCAGTTCTTC
CDR3 protein: CASSQGFAGSYNEQFF

CDR3 length: 17
J gene: TRBJ2-5
V gene: TRBV14
clone size: NA
D gene: TRBD2
CDR3 DNA: TGTGCCAGCAGCCAAGAACTGCGGGGGACCCGCCAAGAGACCCAGTACTTC
CDR3 protein: CASSQELRGTRQETQYF

CDR3 length: 15
J gene: TRBJ2-2
V gene: TRBV2
clone size: NA
D gene: TRBD2
CDR3 DNA: TGTGCCAGCAGAGGACTAGCGGGAGCGCCCGGGGAGCTGTTTTTT
CDR3 protein: CASRGLAGAPGELFF

CDR3 length: 14
J gene: TRBJ1-1
V gene: TRBV7-2
clone size: NA
D gene: NA
CDR3 DNA: TGTGCCAGCAGCTTAGCCTACAGGGAGTCTGAAGCTTTCTTT
CDR3 protein: CASSLAYRESEAFF

CDR3 length: 14
J gene: TRBJ2-7
V gene: TRBV28
clone size: NA
D gene: TRBD1
CDR3 DNA: TGTGCCACTTCCGACAGGGTCGGCTCCTACGAGCAGTACTTC
CDR3 protein: CATSDRVGSYEQYF

CDR3 length: 15
J gene: TRBJ2-5
V gene: TRBV28
clone size: NA
D gene: NA
CDR3 DNA: TGTGCCAGCAGTCCCGGGACAAAGACCGTAGAGACCCAGTACTTC
CDR3 protein: CASSPGTKTVETQYF

CDR3 length: 15
J gene: TRBJ1-1
V gene: TRBV18
clone size: NA
D gene: NA
CDR3 DNA: TGTGCCAGCTCACCAGGTTTAGGGGGGGACACTGAAGCTTTCTTT
CDR3 protein: CASSPGLGGDTEAFF

CDR3 length: 16
J gene: TRBJ2-2
V gene: TRBV24-1
clone size: NA
D gene: TRBD1
CDR3 DNA: TGTGCCACCAGTACCAGGCGACAGGGGAACACCGGGGAGCTGTTTTTT
CDR3 protein: CATSTRRQGNTGELFF

CDR3 length: 17
J gene: TRBJ2-4
V gene: TRBV11-3
clone size: NA
D gene: TRBD1
CDR3 DNA: TGTGCCAGCAGCTTATCTCGACGGGACAGCGAAGAAAACATTCAGTACTTC
CDR3 protein: CASSLSRRDSEENIQYF

CDR3 length: 14
J gene: TRBJ1-3
V gene: TRBV21-1
clone size: NA
D gene: NA
CDR3 DNA: TGTGCCAGCATACAGTTTTTCTCTGGAAACACCATATATTTT
CDR3 protein: CASIQFFSGNTIYF

CDR3 length: 14
J gene: TRBJ1-3
V gene: TRBV5-1
clone size: NA
D gene: NA
CDR3 DNA: TGCGCCAGCAGCTTCGGGGTATCTGGAAACACCATATATTTT
CDR3 protein: CASSFGVSGNTIYF

CDR3 length: 15
J gene: TRBJ2-5
V gene: TRBV5-1
clone size: NA
D gene: NA
CDR3 DNA: TGCGCCAGCAGCAACGGGATAAGGGGACTCGAGACCCAGTACTTC
CDR3 protein: CASSNGIRGLETQYF

CDR3 length: 13
J gene: TRBJ1-1
V gene: TRBV5-8
clone size: NA
D gene: NA
CDR3 DNA: TGTGCCAGCACCCCGCAAGGGCGGAGGGAAGCTTTCTTT
CDR3 protein: CASTPQGRREAFF

CDR3 length: 15
J gene: TRBJ2-7
V gene: TRBV30
clone size: NA
D gene: TRBD2
CDR3 DNA: TGTGCCTGGAGTGTCGGGACTAGCGGTCTCTACGAGCAGTACTTC
CDR3 protein: CAWSVGTSGLYEQYF

CDR3 length: 15
J gene: TRBJ2-1
V gene: TRBV7-3
clone size: once
D gene: TRBD1
CDR3 DNA: TGTGCCAGCAGCTTAACCCACCGGGACAGTAGCGAGCAGTTCTTC
CDR3 protein: CASSLTHRDSSEQFF

CDR3 length: 16
J gene: TRBJ2-7
V gene: TRBV9
clone size: NA
D gene: TRBD2
CDR3 DNA: TGTGCCAGCAGCGATACCGGGACTAGCGGGCTCTACGAGCAGTACTTC
CDR3 protein: CASSDTGTSGLYEQYF

CDR3 length: 17
J gene: TRBJ1-3
V gene: TRBV7-9
clone size: once
D gene: TRBD1
CDR3 DNA: TGTGCCAGCAGCTTTAGGGACAGACCGTTCTCTGGAAACACCATATATTTT
CDR3 protein: CASSFRDRPFSGNTIYF

CDR3 length: 16
J gene: TRBJ1-4
V gene: TRBV3-1/TRBV3-2
clone size: NA
D gene: NA
CDR3 DNA: TGTGCCAGCAGCCAAGCAGGGGATGCAACTAATGAAAAACTGTTTTTT
CDR3 protein: CASSQAGDATNEKLFF

CDR3 length: 13
J gene: TRBJ1-2
V gene: TRBV30
clone size: NA
D gene: NA
CDR3 DNA: TGTGCCTGTTCGACAGGTAGTCCCTATGGCTACACCTTC
CDR3 protein: CACSTGSPYGYTF